This is a list of T cell receptor beta chains from one sample in a study of blood T cell repertoires in COVID-19. Assay used: immunoSEQ multiplex PCR; TCRdb lists only in-frame clones, some missing. The top ten clones hold under 3% of a sample with about 140,000 clones, about 88% of them seen once. The sample consisted of peripheral blood. All receptors come from a human donor with COVID-19, enrolled during active disease. The donor label of this sample is uncertain. CDR3s include the opening cysteine and the closing phenylalanine or tryptophan. A D gene is named only where the DNA matches it firmly. Clone size is stated in some rows and not others, as once, few, many or a class when expanded.

size: -; D: TRBD1; J: TRBJ1-3; V: TRBV28; DNA: TGTGCCAGCAGTTTAATAGGGGGCGCTGGAAACACCATATATTTT; CDR3: CASSLIGGAGNTIYF
size: -; D: -; J: TRBJ2-1; V: TRBV5-4; DNA: TGTGCCAGCAGCCCGGGGGGCAGCTCCTACAATGAGCAGTTCTTC; CDR3: CASSPGGSSYNEQFF
size: -; D: -; J: TRBJ2-7; V: TRBV24-1; DNA: TGTGCCACCAGTGATTCCACAGGGTACCAGCTCGAGCAGTACTTC; CDR3: CATSDSTGYQLEQYF
size: -; D: TRBD1; J: TRBJ2-5; V: TRBV10-1; DNA: TGCGCCAGCAGTGAGTCGTACGGACAGGGACAAGAGACCCAGTACTTC; CDR3: CASSESYGQGQETQYF
size: -; D: -; J: TRBJ2-5; V: TRBV7-6; DNA: TGTGCCAGCAGCCGAGGGACACTTGAAGAGACCCAGTACTTC; CDR3: CASSRGTLEETQYF
size: -; D: TRBD2; J: TRBJ2-7; V: TRBV12-3/TRBV12-4; DNA: TGTGCCAGCCGGGGGGGGCCCACCTACGAGCAGTACTTC; CDR3: CASRGGPTYEQYF
size: -; D: -; J: TRBJ1-3; V: TRBV6-4; DNA: TGTGCCAGCGACTTAACAGGGATGGCTGGAAACACCATATATTTT; CDR3: CASDLTGMAGNTIYF
size: few; D: TRBD1; J: TRBJ2-3; V: TRBV6-5; DNA: TGTGCCAGCGCCCAGGGGGCTGAAGATACGCAGTATTTT; CDR3: CASAQGAEDTQYF
size: -; D: -; J: TRBJ2-7; V: TRBV4-1; DNA: TGCGCCAGCAGCCAAGCACTCAGGTTCCACGAGCAGTACTTC; CDR3: CASSQALRFHEQYF
size: -; D: TRBD1; J: TRBJ1-5; V: TRBV19; DNA: TGTGCCACCGCCGGACAGGGAGTTGCTAGCAATCAGCCCCAGCATTTT; CDR3: CATAGQGVASNQPQHF
size: -; D: -; J: TRBJ1-5; V: TRBV4-2; DNA: TGTGCCAGCAGCCAAGAACCATCAGGGATTCGGCAGCCCCAGCATTTT; CDR3: CASSQEPSGIRQPQHF
size: -; D: -; J: TRBJ1-5; V: TRBV3-1/TRBV3-2; DNA: TGTGCCAGCAGCCAAGTCGGGGTTAATCAGCCCCAGCATTTT; CDR3: CASSQVGVNQPQHF
size: -; D: -; J: TRBJ1-2; V: TRBV12-5; DNA: TGTGCTAGTGGTTTGAACTCCCGGAGCCGGGGCTACACCTTC; CDR3: CASGLNSRSRGYTF
size: -; D: TRBD2; J: TRBJ2-5; V: TRBV11-3; DNA: TGTGCCAGCAGCCGGGGTAGCGGGGGGTTGGAGACCCAGTACTTC; CDR3: CASSRGSGGLETQYF
size: -; D: TRBD1; J: TRBJ1-5; V: TRBV3-1/TRBV3-2; DNA: TGTGCCAGCAGCCAGGAACAGGGGGAGGGCAATCAGCCCCAGCATTTT; CDR3: CASSQEQGEGNQPQHF
size: -; D: -; J: TRBJ1-1; V: TRBV5-1; DNA: TGCGCCAGCAGCATTGGAGGACTCGAAGTCACTGAAGCTTTCTTT; CDR3: CASSIGGLEVTEAFF
size: -; D: -; J: TRBJ1-2; V: TRBV6-5; DNA: TGTGCCAGCAGTTACTCCTCAGGGCTCCTCTATGGCTACACCTTC; CDR3: CASSYSSGLLYGYTF
size: few; D: -; J: TRBJ1-5; V: TRBV24-1; DNA: TGTGCCACCAGTGATTTGCCCGGGACACGGTTCAATCAGCCCCAGCATTTT; CDR3: CATSDLPGTRFNQPQHF
size: -; D: -; J: TRBJ2-2; V: TRBV9; DNA: TGTGCCAGCAGCCCCAAAGGGGCCGGGGAGCTGTTTTTT; CDR3: CASSPKGAGELFF
size: -; D: -; J: TRBJ2-7; V: TRBV2; DNA: TGTGCCAGCAGTGCTGTTAGTCCGAATCCCTACGAGCAGTACTTC; CDR3: CASSAVSPNPYEQYF
size: -; D: -; J: TRBJ2-7; V: TRBV15; DNA: TGTGCCACCAGCAGAGAGACCGATGCCCGGAGGGAGCAGTACTTC; CDR3: CATSRETDARREQYF
size: -; D: TRBD2; J: TRBJ2-3; V: TRBV11-3; DNA: TGTGCCAGCAGCTTGACTAGCGGGGGGGCCTTAGATACGCAGTATTTT; CDR3: CASSLTSGGALDTQYF
size: -; D: -; J: TRBJ1-1; V: TRBV14; DNA: TGTGCCAGCAGCCAACGGAGGAACACTGAAGCTTTCTTT; CDR3: CASSQRRNTEAFF
size: -; D: TRBD1; J: TRBJ2-3; V: TRBV19; DNA: TGTGCCAGTAGCCTGGGACAGGGATACACAGATACGCAGTATTTT; CDR3: CASSLGQGYTDTQYF
size: -; D: -; J: TRBJ1-5; V: TRBV5-1; DNA: TGCGCCAGCAGCCGTCCGGGAACCATGTGGAGCAATCAGCCCCAGCATTTT; CDR3: CASSRPGTMWSNQPQHF
size: -; D: -; J: TRBJ1-1; V: TRBV7-6; DNA: TGTGCCAGCAAAGCTCACGGGAACACTGAAGCTTTCTTT; CDR3: CASKAHGNTEAFF
size: -; D: -; J: TRBJ2-1; V: TRBV6-5; DNA: TGTGCCAGCAGTTACCCGACAGAGAACAATGAGCAGTTCTTC; CDR3: CASSYPTENNEQFF
size: -; D: TRBD1; J: TRBJ1-4; V: TRBV5-5; DNA: TGTGCCAGCAGCTACGACCCGGGACCGTTCGGGACAGCTGATAATGAAAAACTGTTTTTT; CDR3: CASSYDPGPFGTADNEKLFF
size: -; D: TRBD2; J: TRBJ2-1; V: TRBV7-3; DNA: TGTGCCAGCAGCTTACGGACTAGCGGGGGGCAGCAGTTCTTC; CDR3: CASSLRTSGGQQFF
size: -; D: TRBD2; J: TRBJ2-1; V: TRBV5-1; DNA: TGCGCCAGCAGCCGAGAAAGCGGGAGGGCCGCTGAGCAGTTCTTC; CDR3: CASSRESGRAAEQFF
size: once; D: TRBD2; J: TRBJ2-5; V: TRBV7-2; DNA: TGTGCCAGCAGCTTAGCGCTTGGACAAGGACTAGCGGAGCCGGAGACCCAGTACTTC; CDR3: CASSLALGQGLAEPETQYF
size: once; D: -; J: TRBJ2-3; V: TRBV5-1; DNA: TGCGCCAGCAGCTTGTTCCAGAGCACAGATACGCAGTATTTT; CDR3: CASSLFQSTDTQYF
size: -; D: -; J: TRBJ2-4; V: TRBV23-1; DNA: TGCGCCAGCAGTCAATATCGTTGCCAGGGGCCTACAAAAAACATTCAGTACTTC; CDR3: CASSQYRCQGPTKNIQYF
size: once; D: -; J: TRBJ1-5; V: TRBV4-1; DNA: TGCGCCAGCAGCCAAGATCCGGGGAGCTGGAATCAGCCCCAGCATTTT; CDR3: CASSQDPGSWNQPQHF
size: -; D: TRBD2; J: TRBJ2-5; V: TRBV7-2; DNA: TGTGCCAGCAGCAGACTAGCGTCAGAGACCCAGTACTTC; CDR3: CASSRLASETQYF
size: -; D: TRBD1; J: TRBJ1-6; V: TRBV18; DNA: TGTGCCAGCTCTTCTACGGGACAGGGCGATTCACCCCTCCACTTT; CDR3: CASSSTGQGDSPLHF
size: -; D: TRBD1; J: TRBJ2-7; V: TRBV11-3; DNA: TGTGCCAGCAGCTTAGAGACAGGGAGCTACGAGCAGTACTTC; CDR3: CASSLETGSYEQYF
size: -; D: -; J: TRBJ1-5; V: TRBV19; DNA: TGTGCCAGTAGTGCGATTAGCAATCAGCCCCAGCATTTT; CDR3: CASSAISNQPQHF
size: -; D: TRBD2; J: TRBJ2-3; V: TRBV9; DNA: TGTGCCAGCACCCCTGGGTGGGGGGGGACAGATACGCAGTATTTT; CDR3: CASTPGWGGTDTQYF
size: -; D: TRBD1; J: TRBJ1-2; V: TRBV24-1; DNA: TGTGCCACCAGTGATTTTCGTGGGGGACAGTATGGCTACACCTTC; CDR3: CATSDFRGGQYGYTF
size: -; D: -; J: TRBJ2-3; V: TRBV15; DNA: TGTGCCACCAGCAGAGGGAGGGGAGATACGCAGTATTTT; CDR3: CATSRGRGDTQYF
size: -; D: -; J: TRBJ1-5; V: TRBV6-2/TRBV6-3; DNA: TGTGCCAGCAGTTACCCCCTTAGCAATCAGCCCCAGCATTTT; CDR3: CASSYPLSNQPQHF
size: -; D: -; J: TRBJ2-1; V: TRBV27; DNA: TGTGCCAGCAGTGGTACAGGGAATTACAATGAGCAGTTCTTC; CDR3: CASSGTGNYNEQFF
size: -; D: -; J: TRBJ1-1; V: TRBV5-4; DNA: TGTGCCAGCAGCTTGGAAGAGGTGAACACTGAAGCTTTCTTT; CDR3: CASSLEEVNTEAFF
size: once; D: TRBD1; J: TRBJ1-1; V: TRBV11-2; DNA: TGTGCCAGCAGCACTGACAGGGCCACTGAAGCTTTCTTT; CDR3: CASSTDRATEAFF
size: -; D: TRBD2; J: TRBJ2-7; V: TRBV5-1; DNA: TGCGCCAGCAGCGGTAGCGGGGTCTACGAGCAGTACTTC; CDR3: CASSGSGVYEQYF
size: -; D: TRBD1; J: TRBJ2-7; V: TRBV7-9; DNA: TGTGCCTCCGAGACAGGGGATTACGAGCAGTACTTC; CDR3: CASETGDYEQYF
size: -; D: -; J: TRBJ2-4; V: TRBV5-6; DNA: TGTGCCAGCAGCTTGGAACTTAAAAACATTCAGTACTTC; CDR3: CASSLELKNIQYF
size: -; D: -; J: TRBJ1-2; V: TRBV12-3/TRBV12-4; DNA: TGTGCCAGCAGTAAGGAGAACTATGGCTACACCTTC; CDR3: CASSKENYGYTF
size: once; D: TRBD2; J: TRBJ2-3; V: TRBV9; DNA: TGTGCCAGCAGCGGGAATGCGGGGGGCCCGGTGCCCCTCGGGGGGACGCAGTATTTT; CDR3: CASSGNAGGPVPLGGTQYF
size: once; D: -; J: TRBJ1-4; V: TRBV6-5; DNA: TGTGCCAGCAGTTCAGGGACGGCGGGAGAAAAACTGTTTTTT; CDR3: CASSSGTAGEKLFF